A selection of T cell receptor beta chains follows, all from one sample in a study of T cell responses to AZD1222 COVID-19 vaccine. Assay used: immunoSEQ multiplex PCR; TCRdb lists only in-frame clones, some missing. This sample has about 140,000 clones, with about 90% found just once. This specimen consisted of peripheral blood, obtained 28 days after the second AZD1222 dose. The origin of the receptors is an adult who received the AZD1222 COVID-19 vaccine. The CDR3 runs from the conserved cysteine through the conserved F or W. Each record gives: D gene, J gene, clone size, V gene, CDR3 protein, CDR3 DNA. A D gene is named only where the DNA matches it firmly. Size is stated for part of the rows, as once, few or many counts, or as a class when the clone is expanded.

>TRBD1|TRBJ1-6|.|TRBV27
CASSLPTGGAYNSPLHF
TGTGCCAGCAGTTTACCGACAGGGGGCGCGTATAATTCACCCCTCCACTTT
>TRBD1|TRBJ2-7|.|TRBV4-2
CASRGQGAYEQYF
TGTGCCAGCAGGGGACAGGGGGCTTACGAGCAGTACTTC
>.|TRBJ1-6|.|TRBV10-3
CAISGGQAGNSPLHF
TGTGCCATCAGTGGTGGACAAGCGGGGAATTCACCCCTCCACTTT
>.|TRBJ2-2|once|TRBV30
CAWSGAGELFF
TGTGCCTGGTCGGGAGCCGGGGAGCTGTTTTTT
>.|TRBJ1-5|.|TRBV9
CASSVGGYNQPQHF
TGTGCCAGCAGCGTCGGCGGTTACAATCAGCCCCAGCATTTT
>.|TRBJ2-7|once|TRBV10-3
CAISDAVTEQYF
TGTGCCATCAGTGATGCGGTTACAGAGCAGTACTTC
>.|TRBJ2-1|.|TRBV11-2
CASSSLAGGSEQFF
TGTGCCAGCAGCTCGCTAGCTGGGGGTAGTGAGCAGTTCTTC
>TRBD1|TRBJ1-1|.|TRBV7-2
CASSQGDRLYTEAFF
TGTGCCAGCAGCCAAGGGGACAGGTTGTACACTGAAGCTTTCTTT
>TRBD1|TRBJ1-2|.|TRBV7-9
CASSSTGTAYGYTF
TGTGCCAGCAGCTCAACCGGGACAGCCTATGGCTACACCTTC
>TRBD1|TRBJ1-6|.|TRBV15
CATSRVGDRDSPLHF
TGTGCCACCAGCAGAGTAGGGGACAGGGATTCACCCCTCCACTTT
>.|TRBJ1-5|.|TRBV28
CASTFRANQPQHF
TGTGCCAGCACCTTTAGGGCCAATCAGCCCCAGCATTTT
>.|TRBJ2-1|.|TRBV10-3
CATGGKQGRSTYNEQFF
TGTGCCACGGGGGGGAAACAGGGGCGGTCCACGTACAATGAGCAGTTCTTC
>.|TRBJ1-4|.|TRBV6-1
CASSGGVRSPTNEKLFF
TGTGCCAGCAGTGGAGGGGTCCGCTCCCCAACTAATGAAAAACTGTTTTTT
>TRBD1|TRBJ1-3|.|TRBV5-1
CASSLAGQGDTIYF
TGCGCCAGCAGCCTTGCAGGACAGGGCGACACCATATATTTT
>.|TRBJ2-4|.|TRBV30
CAWSPPVNNIQYF
TGTGCCTGGAGCCCTCCAGTTAACAACATTCAGTACTTC
>TRBD1|TRBJ2-3|.|TRBV5-1
CASSLFGGAGTGASDTQYF
TGCGCCAGCAGCTTGTTTGGGGGAGCCGGGACAGGGGCCTCAGATACGCAGTATTTT
>.|TRBJ1-6|.|TRBV2
CASSVNRVDSSPLHF
TGTGCCAGCAGCGTTAACAGGGTAGATAGTTCACCCCTCCACTTT
>.|TRBJ1-5|once|TRBV19
CASRQGQYSNQPQHF
TGTGCCAGTAGACAGGGACAATATAGCAATCAGCCCCAGCATTTT
>TRBD1|TRBJ2-7|.|TRBV6-5
CASRTPGTGTYEQYF
TGTGCCAGCAGGACGCCCGGGACAGGGACCTACGAGCAGTACTTC
>.|TRBJ1-4|.|TRBV27
CASRKSDAEKLFF
TGTGCCAGCCGAAAATCCGATGCTGAAAAACTGTTTTTT
>.|TRBJ1-2|.|TRBV5-1
CASSLAGPADGYTF
TGCGCCAGCAGCTTGGCCGGGCCAGCGGACGGCTACACCTTC
>TRBD2|TRBJ2-1|.|TRBV19
CASSIEHAGLGEQFF
TGTGCCAGTAGTATAGAACACGCGGGACTAGGTGAGCAGTTCTTC
>TRBD2|TRBJ2-5|.|TRBV9
CASSLRTSGTETQYF
TGTGCCAGCAGCCTCCGGACTAGCGGGACGGAGACCCAGTACTTC
>.|TRBJ2-2|.|TRBV18
CASSPQIGELFF
TGTGCCAGCTCACCACAGATCGGGGAGCTGTTTTTT
>TRBD1|TRBJ1-5|few|TRBV28
CASSRGQANQPQHF
TGTGCCAGCAGCAGGGGACAGGCTAATCAGCCCCAGCATTTT
>.|TRBJ2-7|once|TRBV15
CATSRGGNSYEQYF
TGTGCCACCAGCAGGGGCGGTAACTCCTACGAGCAGTACTTC
>TRBD1|TRBJ1-1|once|TRBV4-3
CASSQDQGANTEAFF
TGCGCCAGCAGCCAAGATCAGGGGGCAAACACTGAAGCTTTCTTT
>TRBD1|TRBJ2-7|.|TRBV5-1
CASSLEDRAYEQYF
TGCGCCAGCAGCTTGGAGGACAGGGCTTACGAGCAGTACTTC
>TRBD1|TRBJ1-6|.|TRBV3-1/TRBV3-2
CASSHPTSSGTVNSPLHF
TGTGCCAGCAGCCACCCCACGTCCTCCGGGACAGTTAATTCACCCCTCCACTTT
>.|TRBJ1-3|.|TRBV7-2
CASTPSPDGNTIYF
TGTGCCAGCACCCCCTCGCCGGACGGAAACACCATATATTTT
>.|TRBJ1-1|many|TRBV27
CASSLRQNSNTEAFF
TGTGCCAGCAGTCTAAGACAGAATTCAAACACTGAAGCTTTCTTT
>.|TRBJ1-1|.|TRBV5-6
CASSLGYGAEAFF
TGTGCCAGCAGCTTGGGTTACGGCGCTGAAGCTTTCTTT
>.|TRBJ1-1|.|TRBV7-9
CASSLIVLNAEAFF
TGTGCCAGCAGCTTAATTGTGCTAAACGCTGAAGCTTTCTTT
>TRBD1|TRBJ1-2|.|TRBV18
CASSPRSRGDPGYTF
TGTGCCAGCTCACCACGAAGCAGGGGGGATCCGGGCTACACCTTC
>TRBD1|TRBJ1-4|.|TRBV5-4
CASSPGTGRQEKLFF
TGTGCCAGCAGCCCGGGGACAGGGCGGCAAGAAAAACTGTTTTTT
>TRBD2|TRBJ2-1|.|TRBV29-1
CSVGGTSGSGRRFF
TGCAGCGTTGGAGGGACTAGCGGGAGCGGCCGCCGGTTCTTC
>.|TRBJ1-4|.|TRBV27
CASSLGAGWGEKLFF
TGTGCCAGCAGCTTAGGGGCAGGGTGGGGTGAAAAACTGTTTTTT
>.|TRBJ2-2|.|TRBV6-1
CASSERSNTGELFF
TGTGCCAGCAGTGAAAGGTCTAACACCGGGGAGCTGTTTTTT
>TRBD1|TRBJ2-1|.|TRBV11-2
CASSLDPGKGTAYNEQFF
TGTGCCAGCAGCTTAGACCCCGGGAAAGGGACAGCCTACAATGAGCAGTTCTTC
>.|TRBJ2-4|.|TRBV4-1
CASSPRTELAKNIQYF
TGCGCCAGCAGCCCCCGGACAGAGTTAGCCAAAAACATTCAGTACTTC
>.|TRBJ2-5|.|TRBV5-1
CASSLFATAEETQYF
TGCGCCAGCAGCTTGTTTGCCACAGCCGAGGAGACCCAGTACTTC
>.|TRBJ1-3|.|TRBV30
CAWSRGIVSGNTIYF
TGTGCCTGGAGTCGCGGGATTGTCTCTGGAAACACCATATATTTT
>.|TRBJ1-6|.|TRBV10-3
CAITDRLDNSPLHF
TGTGCCATCACCGACAGGCTGGATAATTCACCCCTCCACTTT
>.|TRBJ1-2|.|TRBV3-1/TRBV3-2
CASSQDHGSPKGGYTF
TGTGCCAGCAGCCAAGACCACGGGAGCCCTAAGGGTGGCTACACCTTC
>.|TRBJ2-2|.|TRBV6-5
CASSYSTGSNTGELFF
TGTGCCAGCAGTTACTCTACAGGTTCGAACACCGGGGAGCTGTTTTTT
>.|TRBJ1-6|.|TRBV19
CASSIWAGEDSPLHF
TGTGCCAGTAGTATTTGGGCAGGAGAGGATTCACCCCTCCACTTT
>.|TRBJ2-7|once|TRBV9
CASSVEPTRLGEQYF
TGTGCCAGCAGCGTAGAACCCACTAGGCTGGGCGAGCAGTACTTC
>.|TRBJ1-2|few|TRBV6-5
CASSSGYGYTF
TGTGCCAGCAGTTCTGGGTATGGCTACACCTTC
>TRBD2|TRBJ2-1|.|TRBV6-4
CASSDSISGSLSYNEQFF
TGTGCCAGCAGTGACTCGATTAGCGGGAGTCTATCCTACAATGAGCAGTTCTTC
>.|TRBJ2-5|.|TRBV28
CATHPSGEETQYF
TGTGCCACCCACCCTAGTGGAGAAGAGACCCAGTACTTC